This T cell receptor (beta chain) was sequenced during a study of early T cells in non-severe SARS-CoV-2 infection. Across the study: Chains were not paired, and sequencing was done on bulk RNA from unsorted whole blood.

V was pared by 4 bases and J by 5 bases, with 4 bases of the junction left unmatched. The CDR3 is made up of 13 amino acids. Germline V CDR1 and CDR2: LGHDT, YNNKEL (reference sequence). TCRdb re-analysed the 5' RACE reads in MiXCR, keeping a single row per CDR3 protein. The sample consists of 80,000 to 95,000 distinct CDR3 sequences, roughly 14% of them appearing once. The chain has TRBV3-1 and TRBJ2-5; 7 bases line up with TRBD2. This receptor was obtained from an adult who was a healthcare worker with PCR-confirmed SARS-CoV-2 infection or an uninfected control (not recorded which). Material for sequencing was whole blood. CDR3 nucleotide sequence: TGTGCCAGCAGCCTGACTAGCTATGAGACCCAGTACTTC. Translation gives CASSLTSYETQYF.